The clone carrying this TCR beta chain came up once. The sample originates from a study of control samples from healthy donors and cancer patients. Germline CDR1 is SGDLS and CDR2 is YYNGEE. The V and J ends lost 3 bases and 3 bases respectively, with 3 bases between them. The CDR3 runs to 12 residues. Assay used: immunoSEQ multiplex PCR; TCRdb lists only in-frame clones, some missing. Here the sample spans about 140,000 clones, almost 90% being singletons. Sequencing was done on a sample of blood. The TCR sequence derives from a man younger than 35 in good health. V gene TRBV9 combines with J gene TRBJ2-2; D not certain. This chain's CDR3 is CASSGDTGELFF. Written as DNA, the CDR3 is TGTGCCAGCAGCGGGGACACCGGGGAGCTGTTTTTT.